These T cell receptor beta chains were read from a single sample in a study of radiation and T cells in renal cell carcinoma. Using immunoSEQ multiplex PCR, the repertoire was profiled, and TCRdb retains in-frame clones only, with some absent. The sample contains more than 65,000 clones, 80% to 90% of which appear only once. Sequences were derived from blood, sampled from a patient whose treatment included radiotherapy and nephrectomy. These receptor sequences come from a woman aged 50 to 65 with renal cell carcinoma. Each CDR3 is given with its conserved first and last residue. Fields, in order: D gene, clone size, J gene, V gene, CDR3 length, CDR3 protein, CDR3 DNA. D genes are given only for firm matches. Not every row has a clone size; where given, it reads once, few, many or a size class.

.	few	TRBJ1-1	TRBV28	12	CASSRPSQLAFF	TGTGCCAGCAGCCGCCCGTCCCAACTTGCTTTCTTT
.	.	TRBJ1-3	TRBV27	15	CASRGGWGSGNTIYF	TGTGCCAGCAGAGGCGGATGGGGCTCTGGAAACACCATATATTTT
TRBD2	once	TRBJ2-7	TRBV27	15	CASRPSGTSFYEQYF	TGTGCCAGCCGACCATCCGGGACTAGTTTCTACGAGCAGTACTTC
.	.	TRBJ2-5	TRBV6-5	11	CASSRGGTQYF	TGTGCCAGCAGTAGAGGGGGGACCCAGTACTTC
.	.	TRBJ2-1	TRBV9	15	CASSVGGTFSNEQFF	TGTGCCAGCAGCGTAGGGGGAACATTCAGCAATGAGCAGTTCTTC
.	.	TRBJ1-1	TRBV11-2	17	CASSTLQPSKMNTEAFF	TGTGCCAGCAGCACCCTGCAGCCTTCTAAGATGAACACTGAAGCTTTCTTT
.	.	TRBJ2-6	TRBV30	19	CAWSRARLRLFSGANVLTF	TGTGCCTGGAGCAGGGCCAGGTTGAGGTTGTTCTCTGGGGCCAACGTCCTGACTTTC
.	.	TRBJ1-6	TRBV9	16	CASSVGPPGASSPLHF	TGTGCCAGCAGCGTGGGACCGCCTGGGGCTAGTTCACCCCTCCACTTT
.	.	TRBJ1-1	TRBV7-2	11	CASSSPYEAFF	TGTGCCAGCAGCTCTCCCTATGAAGCTTTCTTT
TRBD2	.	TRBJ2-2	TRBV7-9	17	CASSLASSGAPAGELFF	TGTGCCAGCAGCTTAGCGAGTAGCGGGGCCCCGGCGGGGGAGCTGTTTTTT
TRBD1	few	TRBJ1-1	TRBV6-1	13	CAAEDRGLSLSFF	TGTGCCGCCGAGGACAGGGGGCTGAGTTTGTCTTTCTTT
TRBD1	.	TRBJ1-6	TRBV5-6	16	CASSTGTGGANSPLHF	TGTGCCAGCAGTACCGGGACAGGGGGCGCGAATTCACCCCTCCACTTT
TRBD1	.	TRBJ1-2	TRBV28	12	CASSPTGFGYTF	TGTGCCAGCAGTCCGACAGGGTTTGGCTACACCTTC
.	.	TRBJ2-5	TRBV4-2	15	CASSPSRGRKETQYF	TGTGCCAGCAGCCCCAGCAGGGGCCGAAAAGAGACCCAGTACTTC
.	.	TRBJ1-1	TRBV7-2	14	CASSHEPGWAEAFF	TGTGCCAGCAGCCACGAACCGGGTTGGGCTGAAGCTTTCTTT
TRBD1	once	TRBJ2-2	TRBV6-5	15	CASTWDRRNTGELFF	TGTGCCAGCACCTGGGACAGGAGGAACACCGGGGAGCTGTTTTTT
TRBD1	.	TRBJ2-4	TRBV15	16	CATSKGTASAKNIQYF	TGTGCCACCAGCAAGGGGACAGCCTCTGCCAAAAACATTCAGTACTTC
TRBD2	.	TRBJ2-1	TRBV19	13	CASSIEASGEQFF	TGTGCCAGTAGTATAGAGGCTAGCGGTGAGCAGTTCTTC
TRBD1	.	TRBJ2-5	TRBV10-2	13	CAMGQGLIETQYF	TGCGCCATGGGACAGGGGTTAATAGAGACCCAGTACTTC
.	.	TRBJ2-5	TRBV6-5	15	CASSYFGTHQETQYF	TGTGCCAGCAGTTACTTCGGGACACACCAAGAGACCCAGTACTTC
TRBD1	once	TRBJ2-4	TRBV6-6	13	CASRGQGFDIQYF	TGTGCCAGCAGGGGACAGGGGTTTGACATTCAGTACTTC
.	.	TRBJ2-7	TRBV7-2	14	CASSLDYQTYEQYF	TGTGCCAGCAGCTTAGATTACCAGACCTACGAGCAGTACTTC
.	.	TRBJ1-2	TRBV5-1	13	CASSLEGNYGYTF	TGCGCCAGCAGCTTAGAGGGGAACTATGGCTACACCTTC
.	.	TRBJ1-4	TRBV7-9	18	CASSPRGGPYIRGEKLFF	TGTGCCAGCAGCCCCCGCGGTGGCCCCTATATACGGGGAGAAAAACTGTTTTTT
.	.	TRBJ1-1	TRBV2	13	CASSGQGLTEAFF	TGTGCCAGCAGTGGCCAGGGATTGACTGAAGCTTTCTTT
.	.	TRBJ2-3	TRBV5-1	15	CASSLFGQSTDTQYF	TGCGCCAGCAGCTTGTTTGGGCAGAGCACAGATACGCAGTATTTT
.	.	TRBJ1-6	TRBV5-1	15	CASSVESGGNSPLHF	TGCGCCAGCAGCGTGGAGTCCGGGGGTAATTCACCCCTCCACTTT
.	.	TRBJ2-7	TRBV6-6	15	CASSYQGYSSYEQYF	TGTGCCAGCAGTTACCAGGGCTACTCCTCCTACGAGCAGTACTTC
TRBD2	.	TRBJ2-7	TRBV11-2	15	CASRTSGRVRYEQYF	TGTGCCAGCCGCACTAGCGGGAGGGTCCGCTACGAGCAGTACTTC
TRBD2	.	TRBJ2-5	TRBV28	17	CASSSPLADPYQETQYF	TGTGCCAGCAGTTCCCCACTAGCGGACCCGTACCAAGAGACCCAGTACTTC
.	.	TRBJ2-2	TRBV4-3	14	CASSHPPKSGELFF	TGCGCCAGCAGCCATCCCCCTAAGTCGGGGGAGCTGTTTTTT
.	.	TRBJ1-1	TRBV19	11	CASSSGRGAFF	TGTGCCAGTAGTAGCGGCCGGGGGGCTTTCTTT
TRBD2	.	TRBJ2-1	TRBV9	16	CASSSQVLAGGNEQFF	TGTGCCAGCAGCTCCCAGGTACTAGCGGGAGGCAATGAGCAGTTCTTC
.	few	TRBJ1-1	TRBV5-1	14	CASSSSTANTEAFF	TGCGCCAGCAGCTCCTCGACAGCGAACACTGAAGCTTTCTTT
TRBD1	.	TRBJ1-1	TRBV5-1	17	CASSLTSSDRGNTEAFF	TGCGCCAGCAGCTTGACCTCGTCTGACAGGGGGAACACTGAAGCTTTCTTT
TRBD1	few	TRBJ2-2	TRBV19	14	CASRAGGIIGELFF	TGTGCCAGTAGGGCAGGGGGCATAATCGGGGAGCTGTTTTTT
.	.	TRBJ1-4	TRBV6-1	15	CASRRTQGINEKLFF	TGTGCCAGCAGGAGGACACAGGGAATTAATGAAAAACTGTTTTTT
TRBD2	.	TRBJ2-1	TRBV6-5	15	CASSYLAGVNNEQFF	TGTGCCAGCAGCTACCTAGCGGGAGTGAACAATGAGCAGTTCTTC
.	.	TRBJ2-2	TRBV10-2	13	CASSDYNAGELFF	TGCGCCAGCAGTGACTACAACGCCGGGGAGCTGTTTTTT
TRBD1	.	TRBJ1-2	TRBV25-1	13	CASSEGTVYGYTF	TGTGCCAGCAGTGAGGGGACAGTTTATGGCTACACCTTC
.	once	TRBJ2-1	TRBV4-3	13	CASTTGPGNEQFF	TGCGCCAGTACGACAGGTCCCGGCAATGAGCAGTTCTTC
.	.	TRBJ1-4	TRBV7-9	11	CASRLGEKLFF	TGTGCCAGCAGGCTAGGGGAAAAACTGTTTTTT
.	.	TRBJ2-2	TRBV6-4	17	CASSDSNSGSNTGELFF	TGTGCCAGCAGTGACTCGAATTCGGGTTCGAACACCGGGGAGCTGTTTTTT
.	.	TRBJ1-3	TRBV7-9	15	CASSLGGSSGNTIYF	TGTGCCAGCAGCTTAGGGGGGTCCTCTGGAAACACCATATATTTT
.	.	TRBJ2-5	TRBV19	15	CASSISGILVETQYF	TGTGCCAGTAGTATATCAGGGATCTTGGTCGAGACCCAGTACTTC
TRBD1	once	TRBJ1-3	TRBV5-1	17	CASRQAGGKVYGNTIYF	TGCGCCAGCAGGCAGGCAGGGGGAAAGGTCTATGGAAACACCATATATTTT
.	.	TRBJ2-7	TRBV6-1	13	CASSEASEYEQYF	TGTGCCAGCAGTGAAGCCTCTGAATACGAGCAGTACTTC
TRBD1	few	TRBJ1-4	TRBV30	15	CAWSVLGDRDEKLFF	TGTGCCTGGAGTGTATTGGGGGACAGGGATGAAAAACTGTTTTTT
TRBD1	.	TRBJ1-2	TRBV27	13	CASRGTGIYGYTF	TGTGCCAGCAGAGGGACAGGGATCTATGGCTACACCTTC
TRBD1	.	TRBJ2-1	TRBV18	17	CASRSPLRDRGYDEQFF	TGTGCCAGCCGATCGCCGTTACGGGACAGGGGTTATGATGAGCAGTTCTTC
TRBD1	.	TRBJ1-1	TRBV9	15	CASSGQTGVDTEAFF	TGTGCCAGCAGCGGACAGACAGGGGTGGACACTGAAGCTTTCTTT